This entry lists 2 T cell receptor beta chains sequenced from one sample in a study of OX40 agonist ivuxolimab in advanced cancers. The library was made by the immunoSEQ multiplex PCR assay. The table was pulled from immuneACCESS by TCRdb, which kept in-frame rearrangements only. Such tables lose some clones; where checked, under half of the loss comes from unresolved V genes, and the rest has no known cause. The sample table contains 70,000 to 85,000 clones; only one count was recorded for 85% to 95% of them. The leading ten clones occupy about 11% of the sample. The source material was CD4+ or CD8+ T cells sorted from blood, sampled in a trial of the OX40 agonist ivuxolimab. The receptors were gathered from an adult with an advanced solid tumor such as melanoma, head and neck, liver or kidney cancer.

V gene TRBV9 combines with J gene TRBJ2-7; possibly TRBD2 for D (5 bases). The germline V gene encodes CDR1 SGDLS and CDR2 YYNGEE. The CDR3 is made up of 16 amino acids. V was pared by 3 bases and J by 2 bases, with 18 bases between. CDR3 sequence (DNA): TGTGCCAGCAGCGGCCTGATTAGCGACCCCCCCTACGAGCAGTACTTC. Amino acid sequence: CASSGLISDPPYEQYF.

The J gene is TRBJ2-7, the V gene TRBV4-1; the D gene is possibly TRBD2 (5 bases). Germline assignment: CDR1 MGHRA and CDR2 YSYEKL. The CDR3 extends over 17 amino acids. Trimming removed 0 bases at V and 6 bases at J, with 21 bases between. CDR3 protein: CASSQDPRRSLLLEQYF. In nucleotides, the CDR3 is TGCGCCAGCAGCCAAGATCCCAGGAGGTCCCTTCTACTCGAGCAGTACTTC.